This is a list of T cell receptor beta chains from one sample in a study of blood T cells in healthy people across ages. TCRdb itself ran the 5' RACE reads through MiXCR, one entry per CDR3 protein. The sample contains 850,000 to 950,000 distinct CDR3 sequences, about 30% of which appear only once. The sequenced sample consisted of blood. The receptors originated from a woman aged 80 or over in good health. The CDR3 runs from the conserved cysteine through the conserved F or W. The order of the fields is V gene, D gene, J gene, clone size, CDR3 DNA, CDR3 protein. D genes are given only for firm matches. The listing skips clone size in some rows; elsewhere it reads once, few, many or a size class.

>TRBV4-3|TRBD2|TRBJ2-5|-
TGCACCAGCAGCCAGGGGGGTAGCGGGGGCTACAATGAGCAGTACTTC
CTSSQGGSGGYNEQYF
>TRBV7-9|TRBD1|TRBJ2-3|many
TGTGCCAGCAGCCCGGGGACAGGGGGCATCACAGATACGCAGTATTTT
CASSPGTGGITDTQYF
>TRBV29-1|-|TRBJ2-5|few
TGCAGCCAGAAGGGTTACAATGAGCAGTACTTC
CSQKGYNEQYF
>TRBV7-2|-|TRBJ2-7|-
TGTGCCAGCAGCCCGTCGAGCCTAGCTGCCTACGAGCAGTACTTC
CASSPSSLAAYEQYF
>TRBV5-1|-|TRBJ1-2|-
TGCGCCAGCAGCTTGGCCCCGACAGAAGGCTACACCTTC
CASSLAPTEGYTF
>TRBV5-5|TRBD2|TRBJ2-1|many
TGTGCCAGCAGCTTGGGGCGGGGGGGCTGGAACAATGAGCAGTTCTTC
CASSLGRGGWNNEQFF
>TRBV11-2|-|TRBJ1-1|many
TGTGCCAGCAGCTTCCTCGACGGGGGGGACACTGAAGCTTTCTTT
CASSFLDGGDTEAFF
>TRBV20-1|-|TRBJ1-5|-
TGCAGTTCTGTTAAGGGCAATCAGCCCCAGCATTTT
CSSVKGNQPQHF
>TRBV12-3/TRBV12-4|-|TRBJ1-1|many
TGTGCCAGCAGTTGGCAGGGTGGTGTTAACACTGAAGCTTTCTTT
CASSWQGGVNTEAFF
>TRBV7-2|TRBD2|TRBJ2-5|many
TGTGCCAGCAGCTTAGGCGGGGGGGCCTTAGAGACCCAGTACTTC
CASSLGGGALETQYF
>TRBV27|TRBD1|TRBJ1-5|many
TGTGCCAGCAGAGGGACAGGAGGCAATCAGCCCCAGCATTTT
CASRGTGGNQPQHF
>TRBV7-9|TRBD1|TRBJ1-2|many
TGTGCCAGCAGCTACGGACAGGGAGAATATGGCTACACCTTC
CASSYGQGEYGYTF
>TRBV5-1|TRBD2|TRBJ2-5|many
TGTGCCAGCAGCTTAGCGGGGGGAACCCAAGAGACCCAGTACTTC
CASSLAGGTQETQYF
>TRBV12-3/TRBV12-4|TRBD1|TRBJ1-2|-
TGTGCCACCCGACAGGGGGCGAACTATGGCTACACCTTC
CATRQGANYGYTF
>TRBV25-1|TRBD1|TRBJ1-6|-
TGTGCCAGCAGTGAAGGTAGACAGGGACGGACTTCACCCCTCCACTTT
CASSEGRQGRTSPLHF
>TRBV11-2|-|TRBJ2-3|-
TGTGCCAGCAGCTTCCTAAAAGCGACACGGGATACGCAGTATTTT
CASSFLKATRDTQYF
>TRBV3-1|-|TRBJ2-1|many
TGCGCCAGCAGCCAAGGGGGCGGGGGATACAATGAGCAGTTCTTC
CASSQGGGGYNEQFF
>TRBV12-3/TRBV12-4|-|TRBJ2-3|many
TGTGCCAGTCCATCACCCATAGGGGATTCTAGCACAGATACGCAGTATTTT
CASPSPIGDSSTDTQYF
>TRBV18|-|TRBJ2-3|many
TGTGCCAGCTCACCACCGTCAGGACAAGATACGCAGTATTTT
CASSPPSGQDTQYF
>TRBV2|-|TRBJ2-1|many
TGTGCCAGCAGTCGGGGCCTTTACAATGAGCAGTTCTTC
CASSRGLYNEQFF
>TRBV18|-|TRBJ1-4|-
TGTGCCAGCTCACCAGGAACAGAGGAAAAACTGTTTTTT
CASSPGTEEKLFF
>TRBV5-4|-|TRBJ2-2|-
TGTGCCAGCAGCTCCGGTAGCGGATCCACGAACACCGGGGAGCTGTTTTTT
CASSSGSGSTNTGELFF
>TRBV7-2|-|TRBJ1-1|few
TGTGCCAGCAGCATGGTAGGCACTGAAGCTTTCTTT
CASSMVGTEAFF
>TRBV10-1|TRBD2|TRBJ2-5|few
TGCGCCAGCAGTGCCGGGGGGTTGGGAGAGACCCAGTACTTC
CASSAGGLGETQYF
>TRBV3-1|TRBD2|TRBJ2-5|many
TGTGCCAGCAGCCAGCGGACTAGCGGGGGAGAGACCCAGTACTTC
CASSQRTSGGETQYF
>TRBV10-3|TRBD1|TRBJ2-7|many
TGTGCCATCAGTGAGCCCGGACAGGGGACATCCTACGAGCAGTACTTC
CAISEPGQGTSYEQYF
>TRBV9|TRBD2|TRBJ2-3|many
TGTGCCAGCAGCGCAGGATTGACTAGCGGGGTTTCGGATACGCAGTATTTT
CASSAGLTSGVSDTQYF
>TRBV4-1|-|TRBJ2-4|many
TGCGCCAGCAGCCAAACCGACAGGAAAAACATTCAGTACTTC
CASSQTDRKNIQYF
>TRBV5-1|-|TRBJ1-1|-
TGCGCCAGCAGCTTAACAGGGATATCGAACACTGAAGCTTTCTTT
CASSLTGISNTEAFF
>TRBV4-3|-|TRBJ1-2|-
TGCGCCAGCAGCCAAGATGTAAAATCGACAGGAGGCTATGGCTACACCTTC
CASSQDVKSTGGYGYTF
>TRBV7-2|-|TRBJ1-4|-
TGTGCCAGCAGCCACCTATCACTTCCAACTAATGAAAAACTGTTTTTT
CASSHLSLPTNEKLFF
>TRBV12-3/TRBV12-4|-|TRBJ2-7|-
TGTGCCAGCAGTTTCATTTCCGGACACACCTACGAGCAGTACTTC
CASSFISGHTYEQYF
>TRBV21-1|-|TRBJ2-2|-
TGTGCCAGCAGCAAAGATAACCGACAGGGGGAAACCGGGGAGCTGTTTTTT
CASSKDNRQGETGELFF
>TRBV9|-|TRBJ2-1|many
TGTGCCAGCAGCGTAGGTGGGGGGAGCAATGAGCAGTTCTTC
CASSVGGGSNEQFF
>TRBV19|TRBD1|TRBJ2-3|few
TGTGCCAGTAGTATAGGGGACAGTCGCACAGATACGCAGTATTTT
CASSIGDSRTDTQYF
>TRBV4-2|TRBD2|TRBJ2-1|-
TGTGCCAGCAGCCAAGATCTATTTTTTTCTAGCGGGGGCCCAGACTACAATGAGCAGTTCTTC
CASSQDLFFSSGGPDYNEQFF
>TRBV11-2|TRBD1|TRBJ1-3|-
TGTGCCAGCAGCGCCGGACAGGGGTCGGGTGGAAACACCATATATTTT
CASSAGQGSGGNTIYF
>TRBV7-2|TRBD1|TRBJ1-5|many
TGTGCCAGCAGCTATTACGGGACAGGGGGCCGCAATCAGCCCCAGCATTTT
CASSYYGTGGRNQPQHF
>TRBV4-3|TRBD1|TRBJ2-5|many
TGCGCCAGCAGCCAAGCTCAGACAGGGACGGGAGAGACCCAGTACTTC
CASSQAQTGTGETQYF
>TRBV20-1|-|TRBJ2-5|many
TGCAGTGCGGGGGCCCCACAAGAGACCCAGTACTTC
CSAGAPQETQYF
>TRBV7-2|-|TRBJ2-1|many
TGTGCCAGCAGCTTAGCGGTTACGGACAATGAGCAGTTCTTC
CASSLAVTDNEQFF
>TRBV3-1|-|TRBJ1-1|-
TGTGCCAGCAGCCGGGTCCCGGGAAAGGCCACTGAAGCTTTCTTT
CASSRVPGKATEAFF
>TRBV6-6|-|TRBJ2-5|once
TGCGCCAGGCGGGGAGAGACCCAGTACTTC
CARRGETQYF
>TRBV29-1|-|TRBJ2-5|-
TGCAGCCCCCCCGGGTCGAGGGGATTCCGGGAGACCCAGTACTTC
CSPPGSRGFRETQYF
>TRBV28|TRBD1|TRBJ2-7|many
TGTGCCAGCAGTTTAGACAGGGCGGCGGACTACGAGCAGTACTTC
CASSLDRAADYEQYF
>TRBV7-9|TRBD2|TRBJ2-2|-
TGTGCCAGCAGCCCCGCGGGGGGCACCGGGGAGCTGTTTTTT
CASSPAGGTGELFF
>TRBV6-5|-|TRBJ1-1|-
TGTGCCAGCAGCCACCAGTCCAGGCGGACTGAAGCTTTCTTT
CASSHQSRRTEAFF
>TRBV6-5|-|TRBJ1-5|few
TGTGCCAGCAGTTACTCGGGGGGCCGGGATCAGCCCCAGCATTTT
CASSYSGGRDQPQHF
>TRBV15|-|TRBJ1-2|many
TGTGCCACCAGCAGAGATTCCCCTTCACCGGGGGGTGGCTACACCTTC
CATSRDSPSPGGGYTF
>TRBV5-1|-|TRBJ2-7|many
TGCGCCAGCAGCTTGGAAATCGGCGAGCAGTACTTC
CASSLEIGEQYF
>TRBV7-9|TRBD1|TRBJ1-1|few
TGTGCCAGCAACAGGGGGCGAGGAACTGAAGCTTTCTTT
CASNRGRGTEAFF
>TRBV19|TRBD1|TRBJ1-2|few
TGTGCCAGCCCGAGCCGGTACAGGGGGCGAGACTATGGCTACACCTTC
CASPSRYRGRDYGYTF
>TRBV29-1|-|TRBJ2-7|many
TGCAGCGCGGAGACAGGAGCAGGCTACGAGCAGTACTTC
CSAETGAGYEQYF